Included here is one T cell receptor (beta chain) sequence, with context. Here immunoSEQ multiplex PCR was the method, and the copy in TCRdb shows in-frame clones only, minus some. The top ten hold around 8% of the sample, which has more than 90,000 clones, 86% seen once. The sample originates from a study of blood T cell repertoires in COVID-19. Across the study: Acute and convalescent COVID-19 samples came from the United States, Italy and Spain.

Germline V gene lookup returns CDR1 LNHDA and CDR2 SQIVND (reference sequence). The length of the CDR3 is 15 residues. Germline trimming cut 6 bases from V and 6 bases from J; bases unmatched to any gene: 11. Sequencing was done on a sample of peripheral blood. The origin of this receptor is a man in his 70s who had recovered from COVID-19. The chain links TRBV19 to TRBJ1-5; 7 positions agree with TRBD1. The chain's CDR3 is CASSPGQAGFQPQHF. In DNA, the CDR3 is TGTGCCAGTAGCCCCGGACAGGCGGGGTTTCAGCCCCAGCATTTT.